This T cell receptor beta chain is from a study of blood T cell repertoires in COVID-19. Overall study: Acute and convalescent COVID-19 specimens originated in the United States, Italy and Spain. The cDNA or gDNA used as material had been derived from T cells, B-cell-depleted T cells, or PBMCs.

In the original processing: How many nucleated cells were present was estimated from reference gene primer amplification. Using immunoSEQ multiplex PCR, the repertoire was profiled, and TCRdb retains in-frame clones only, with some absent. The D gene and trimming were derived from the DNA, and the V and J assignments and clone size from that table. The sample lists roughly 80,000 clones; over 85% were seen once. V dropped 5 bases and J dropped 0; count of bases not matched to a gene: 10. Germline assignment: CDR1 SGHNT and CDR2 YENEEA. The CDR3 covers 16 residues. The chain combines TRBV11-3 with TRBJ2-7; 7 positions match TRBD1. Material: peripheral blood. This TCR derives from a woman of 80 years or more with active or convalescent COVID-19. DNA of the CDR3: TGTGCCAGCAGCCCTGGCGACAGGGACCGCTCCTACGAGCAGTACTTC. It encodes CASSPGDRDRSYEQYF.